The 2 T cell receptor beta chains below all came from one sample that was sequenced in a study of cytomegalovirus exposure and HLA in healthy donors (dated by TCRdb to between 2016 and 2019). The method was the immunoSEQ multiplex PCR assay. A mixture of 60 forward primers for TCR Vbeta segments and 13 reverse primers for TCR Jbeta segments was used in the multiplex PCR. Not all clones reach the TCRdb copy of this immuneACCESS table, which keeps in-frame sequences only. Checked studies attribute under half of the gap to unresolved V genes and leave the rest unexplained. This sample comprises roughly 100,000 clones, 81% of them detected only once. The top ten constitute 5.2% of the sample. Specimen: PBMCs. The receptors derive from a man aged 35 to 55 in good health and CMV-seropositive.

This chain links TRBV19 with TRBJ1-5; a weak D match, TRBD1 (5 bases). CDR3 length: 14 residues. Deletions cut 3 bases from V and 4 bases from J, with 10 bases between. CDR1 and CDR2 from the germline V gene are LNHDA and SQIVND (reference sequence). The DNA for the CDR3 is TGTGCCAGTAGTATCGGGGGGATGAATCAGCCCCAGCATTTT. Translation: CASSIGGMNQPQHF.

Comment on this clone: The sample holds other DNA sequences that translate to the same CDR3. The chain is built from TRBV9 and TRBJ2-7, with a tentative D call TRBD2 (5 bases). V lost 6 bases and J 7 bases, leaving 14 bases between the germline ends. CDR3 size: 12 residues. CDR1 is SGDLS, CDR2 YYNGEE, per germline. The CDR3 sequence: CASNGIGGEQYF. The CDR3 nucleotides read TGTGCCAGCAACGGGATAGGAGGTGAGCAGTACTTC.